This T cell receptor (beta chain) comes out of a study of OX40 agonist ivuxolimab in advanced cancers. Turning to the overall study: Ivuxolimab, which targeted the costimulatory receptor OX40 (CD134), was an agonistic, fully human IgG2 monoclonal antibody. The point of sequencing TCRbeta in the periphery was to test whether ivuxolimab changed TCR sequence diversity and drove clonal T-cell expansion. The dose-escalation cohort was about 83% male with a mean age of about 65 years, ranging from roughly 20 to 80. Patients were allowed to have had prior anti-PD-1, anti-PD-L1 or anti-CTLA-4 therapy, and approximately 40% of the dose-escalation patients had previously received checkpoint inhibitors. The paper covers the monotherapy dose-escalation part of the phase I ivuxolimab trial, which included N of about 50 patients. Of the roughly 52 patients in dose escalation, some 20 had hepatocellular carcinoma, roughly 15 had melanoma, 9 had renal cell carcinoma and 9 had head and neck cancer. Intravenous ivuxolimab was administered to patients every 2 weeks at six dose levels: 0.01, 0.1, 0.3, 1.5, 3 and 10 mg/kg. Three dose-escalation patients achieved partial responses, one with hepatocellular carcinoma and two with cutaneous melanoma.

Looking up the germline V gene yields CDR1 SGHTA and CDR2 FQGTGA. The CDR3 numbers 13 residues from cysteine through phenylalanine. Only the CDR3 portion is preserved as DNA: 39 bases, with reading frame beginning at the first base. V sheds 5 bases and J sheds 0 bases, leaving 7 bases between their ends. The trial excluded patients who had a history of autoimmune disease or who were on systemic immunosuppression. Peripheral blood for TCR sequencing was collected from all dose cohorts at baseline, on cycle 4 day 1, and on cycle 7 day 1. Samples came from an open-label, multicenter, first-in-human phase I dose-escalation trial of ivuxolimab. Adults with locally advanced or metastatic melanoma, renal cell, hepatocellular, or head and neck squamous cell carcinoma were enrolled in the trial. CD4+ and CD8+ T cells were sorted separately from peripheral blood before TCR sequencing. To sequence the TCRbeta CDR3 region, genomic DNA was isolated from the sorted cells. The immunoSEQ Assay was used for sequencing of TCRbeta CDR3 regions. Not all clones reach the TCRdb copy of this immuneACCESS table, which keeps in-frame sequences only. Checked studies attribute under half of the gap to unresolved V genes and leave the rest unexplained. Within this sample are around 82,000 clones, with approximately 86% of them counted one time only. The ten biggest clones cover 0.65% to 0.95% of the sample.

Findings and caveats that apply to the study as a whole: Low levels of normalized T-cell clonal expansion were also seen in some patients who did not respond. In partial responders in the 0.1-3.0 mg/kg groups, normalized peripheral clonal expansion was found to be among the lowest, especially among CD8+ T cells. On average, CD8+ T cells showed more expanded clones than CD4+ T cells after ivuxolimab. The antigen specificity of the peripheral T cells that underwent clonal expansion was not determined. At doses of 0.1 to 3.0 mg/kg, clonal expansion of both CD4+ and CD8+ blood T cells was observed from baseline to week 6.

On this clone itself: What this receptor recognizes is not known. No base quality information exists; no much larger clone differs at one position.

The chain is encoded by TRBV7-3 joined to TRBJ1-1, with the D gene uncertain. The receptor was derived from an adult with an advanced solid tumor such as melanoma, head and neck, liver or kidney cancer. The sequenced sample was CD4+ or CD8+ T cells sorted from blood, obtained in a trial of the OX40 agonist ivuxolimab. CDR3 reads: CASSPQMNTEAFF. DNA sequence: TGTGCCAGCAGCCCACAAATGAACACTGAAGCTTTCTTT.